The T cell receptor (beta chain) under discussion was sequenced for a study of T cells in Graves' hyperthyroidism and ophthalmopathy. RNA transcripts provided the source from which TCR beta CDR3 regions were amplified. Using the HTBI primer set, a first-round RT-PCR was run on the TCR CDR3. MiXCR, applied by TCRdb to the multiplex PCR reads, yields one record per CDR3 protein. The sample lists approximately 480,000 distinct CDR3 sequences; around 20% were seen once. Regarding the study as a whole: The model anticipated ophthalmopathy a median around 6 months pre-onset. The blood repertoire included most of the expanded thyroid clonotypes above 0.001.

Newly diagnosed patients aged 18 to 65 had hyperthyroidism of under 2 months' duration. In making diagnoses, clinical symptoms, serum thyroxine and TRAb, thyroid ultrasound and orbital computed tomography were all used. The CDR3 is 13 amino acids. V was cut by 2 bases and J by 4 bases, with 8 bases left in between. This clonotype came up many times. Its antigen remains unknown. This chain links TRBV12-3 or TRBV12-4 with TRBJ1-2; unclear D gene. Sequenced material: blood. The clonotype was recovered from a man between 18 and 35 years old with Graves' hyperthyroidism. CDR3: CASSLIMGYGYTF. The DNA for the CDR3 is TGTGCCAGCAGTTTAATCATGGGCTATGGCTACACCTTC.